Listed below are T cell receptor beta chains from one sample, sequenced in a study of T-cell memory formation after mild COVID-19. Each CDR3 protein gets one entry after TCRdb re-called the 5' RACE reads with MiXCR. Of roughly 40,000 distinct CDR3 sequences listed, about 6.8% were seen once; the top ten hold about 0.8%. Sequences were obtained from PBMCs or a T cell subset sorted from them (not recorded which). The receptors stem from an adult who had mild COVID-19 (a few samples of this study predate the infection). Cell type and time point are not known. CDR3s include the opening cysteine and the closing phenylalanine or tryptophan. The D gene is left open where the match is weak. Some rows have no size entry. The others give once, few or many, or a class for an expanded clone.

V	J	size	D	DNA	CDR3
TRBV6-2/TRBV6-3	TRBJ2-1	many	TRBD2	TGTGCCAGCAGTGCGACTAGCGGGGGGCGCAATGAGCAGTTCTTC	CASSATSGGRNEQFF
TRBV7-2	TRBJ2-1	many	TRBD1	TGTGCCAGCAGCTTGGACAGGGCCACCCACAATGAGCAGTTCTTC	CASSLDRATHNEQFF
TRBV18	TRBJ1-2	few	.	TGTGCCAGCTCACCACCGCCAGGGATCGATGGCTACACCTTC	CASSPPPGIDGYTF
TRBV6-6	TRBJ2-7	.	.	TGTGCCAGCAGTCCATCGGACGGGGCCTACGAGCAGTACTTC	CASSPSDGAYEQYF
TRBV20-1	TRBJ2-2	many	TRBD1	TGCAGTGCTAGAGATCCTGGGACAGGGACCGGGGAGCTGTTTTTT	CSARDPGTGTGELFF
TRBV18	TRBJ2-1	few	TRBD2	TGTGCCAGCTCGGGACTAGCGGGGAATGAGCAGTTCTTC	CASSGLAGNEQFF
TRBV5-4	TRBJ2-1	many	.	TGTGCCAGCAGCTTTAGGCGGGAATACAATGAGCAGTTCTTC	CASSFRREYNEQFF
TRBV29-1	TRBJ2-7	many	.	TGCAGCGTGGCCAGGGCTGGCTACGAGCAGTACTTC	CSVARAGYEQYF
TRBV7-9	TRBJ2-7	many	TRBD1	TGTGCCAGCAGCTCCGGGACAGCCTTTGGGGACGAGCAGTACTTC	CASSSGTAFGDEQYF
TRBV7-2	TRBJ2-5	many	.	TGTGCCAGCAGTCTGGCTAGCGACGAGACCCAGTACTTC	CASSLASDETQYF
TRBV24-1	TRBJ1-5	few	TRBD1	TGTGCCACAGGGACAGGGTTGAATCAGCCCCAGCATTTT	CATGTGLNQPQHF
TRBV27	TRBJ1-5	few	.	TGTGCCAGCAGGCCAACAAGGGGTCTAGGCCAGCCCCAGCATTTT	CASRPTRGLGQPQHF
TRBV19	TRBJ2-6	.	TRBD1	TGTGCCAGTAGTCCAGGGACAGGGTTTAGGTCTGGGGCCAACGTCCTGACTTTC	CASSPGTGFRSGANVLTF
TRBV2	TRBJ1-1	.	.	TGTGCCAGCAGTGAAGCGCTTCAGACGGGGAACACTGAAGCTTTCTTT	CASSEALQTGNTEAFF
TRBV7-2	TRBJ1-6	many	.	TGTGCCAGCAGTCGGACCTATAATTCACCCCTCCACTTT	CASSRTYNSPLHF
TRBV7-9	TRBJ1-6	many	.	TGTGCCAGCAGCCTAGGACTGGTGAATTCACCCCTCCACTTT	CASSLGLVNSPLHF
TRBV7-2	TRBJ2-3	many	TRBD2	TGTGCCAGCAGCCCGAATTCGGTAGCGGGAGCCTCCACAGATACGCAGTATTTT	CASSPNSVAGASTDTQYF
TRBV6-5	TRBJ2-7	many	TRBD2	TGTGCCAGCAGTTACCGAGCGGGAGGGCCTGGGATTGGGTTCTACGAGCAGTACTTC	CASSYRAGGPGIGFYEQYF
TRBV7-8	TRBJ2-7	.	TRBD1	TGTGCCAGCAGCCCCCGGGACAGGGGATACGAGCAGTACTTC	CASSPRDRGYEQYF
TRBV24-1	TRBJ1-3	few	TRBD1	TGTGCCACCAGTGACGGGACAGGGTCTGGAAACACCATATATTTT	CATSDGTGSGNTIYF
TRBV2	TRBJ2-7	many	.	TGTGCCAGCAGTCGGGACCCGGGCTACGAGCAGTACTTC	CASSRDPGYEQYF
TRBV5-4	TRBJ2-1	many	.	TGTGCCAGCAGTTCTCAGGGGAGCAATGAGCAGTTCTTC	CASSSQGSNEQFF
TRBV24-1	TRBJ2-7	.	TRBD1	TGTGCCACCAGTGGGACAGGGGAGTACGAGCAGTACTTC	CATSGTGEYEQYF
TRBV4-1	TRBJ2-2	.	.	TGCGCCAGCAGCCTCCCGCACGAGACCGGGGAGCTGTTTTTT	CASSLPHETGELFF
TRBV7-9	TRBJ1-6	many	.	TGTGCCAGCAGCGATGGAAACAAGCCCTATAATTCACCCCTCCACTTT	CASSDGNKPYNSPLHF
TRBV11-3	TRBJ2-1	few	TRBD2	TGTGCCAGCAGCTTATTGACTAGCATGAATGAGCAGTTCTTC	CASSLLTSMNEQFF
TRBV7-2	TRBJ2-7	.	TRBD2	TGTGCCAGCAGCCAACTAGCGGGAGGCCACGAGCAGTACTTC	CASSQLAGGHEQYF
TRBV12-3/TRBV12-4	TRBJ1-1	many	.	TGTGCCAGCAGTTTCGGGGGGCGGGTCGAAGCTTTCTTT	CASSFGGRVEAFF
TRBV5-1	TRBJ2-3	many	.	TGCGCCAGCAGCTTGAGCAGTATTACTAGCACAGATACGCAGTATTTT	CASSLSSITSTDTQYF
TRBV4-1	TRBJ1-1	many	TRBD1	TGCGCCAGCAGCAGGACAGGGCTGAACACTGAAGCTTTCTTT	CASSRTGLNTEAFF
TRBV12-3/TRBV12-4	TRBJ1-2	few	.	TGTGCCAGCAGGGGAGGGGGACTGGGCTTATATGGCTACACCTTC	CASRGGGLGLYGYTF
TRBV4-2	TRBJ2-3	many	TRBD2	TGTGCCAGCAGCCCGCGACTAGCGGTAGATACGCAGTATTTT	CASSPRLAVDTQYF
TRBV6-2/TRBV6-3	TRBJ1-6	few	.	TGTGCCAGCCGTACCGGGTCACCCCTCCACTTT	CASRTGSPLHF
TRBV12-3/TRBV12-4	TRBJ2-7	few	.	TGTGCCAGCAGTTCCTCCTCCCGCGGGGTACCCTACGAGCAGTACTTC	CASSSSSRGVPYEQYF
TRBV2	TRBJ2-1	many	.	TGTGCCAGCAAGCCGGGGGACTACAATGAGCAGTTCTTC	CASKPGDYNEQFF
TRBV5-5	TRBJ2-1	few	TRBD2	TGTGCCAGCAGCCCCGAAGGTACAGCGGGAGGTGAGCAGTTCTTC	CASSPEGTAGGEQFF
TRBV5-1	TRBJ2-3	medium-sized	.	TGCGCCAGCAGCCGAAGGACTATCACAGATACGCAGTATTTT	CASSRRTITDTQYF
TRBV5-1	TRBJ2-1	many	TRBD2	TGCGCCAGCAGTTCCAGCGGGAGTTCCTACAATGAGCAGTTCTTC	CASSSSGSSYNEQFF
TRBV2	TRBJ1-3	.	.	TGTGCCAGCAGTGAATCGACAGTCTCTGGAAACACCATATATTTT	CASSESTVSGNTIYF